Each of the 13 T cell receptor beta chains below was sequenced from the same sample in a study of shared clonotypes between healthy human individuals. Method: immunoSEQ multiplex PCR; TCRdb's copy keeps in-frame clones and lacks some. The sample records about 1.1 million clones, around three quarters being singletons. The sequenced sample was memory CD4+ T cells from PBMCs. Subset denoted: CD45RA-negative fraction. These receptors were collected from a man in his late teens or twenties in good health. Some clones in this sample may be carry-over from other donors' samples.

The CDR3 loop reads CASSFRARTSGHYEQYF. The CDR3 bases are TGTGCCAGCAGCTTTAGGGCACGGACTAGCGGCCACTACGAGCAGTACTTC. J is TRBJ2-7 and V is TRBV11-2, with 10 bases lining up with TRBD2. V shed 3 bases, J shed 3 bases, and the junction held 11 bases outside the gene matches. Germline lookup yields CDR1 SGHAT and CDR2 FQNNGV. CDR3 length: 17 residues.

As concerns this clone: Other nucleotide sequences in the sample specify the same CDR3. This chain links TRBV5-1 with TRBJ2-5; no clear D. With 4 bases removed from V and 2 bases from J, the gap between germline ends came to 9 bases. Germline values: CDR1 SGHRS, CDR2 YFSETQ. The CDR3 is 13 amino acids. The DNA of the CDR3 is TGCGCCAGCAGCCCCGGTCAACAAGAGACCCAGTACTTC. It encodes CASSPGQQETQYF.

The table lists this clone with a few counts. V is TRBV5-4 and J is TRBJ2-3; 8 bases match TRBD2. V shed 10 bases and J 4 bases; nucleotides not matched to a gene: 8. The V gene's germline CDR1 is SGHNT and CDR2 YYREEE (reference sequence). This CDR3 has 13 amino acids. Here the CDR3 DNA reads TGTGCCTCATCCCCGGGACTAGCAGATACGCAGTATTTT. Translated, it gives CASSPGLADTQYF.

This clone occurred once. This sequence joins TRBV13 and TRBJ2-5; D possibly corresponds to TRBD2 (6 bases). Germline CDR1 is PRHDT and CDR2 is FYEKMQ (reference sequence). The CDR3 sequence is 14 residues long. V was pared by 3 bases and J by 2 bases, with 10 bases between. CDR3 in amino acids: CASSFKAGQETQYF. The DNA for the CDR3 is TGTGCCAGCAGCTTTAAGGCGGGGCAAGAGACCCAGTACTTC.

The genes are TRBV2 and TRBJ2-1; 12 nucleotides align to TRBD2. The CDR3 sequence is 15 residues long. Germline V gene sequence: CDR1 SNHLY, CDR2 FYNNEI. The trim removed 5 bases at V and 9 bases at J, leaving 8 bases unmatched. The CDR3 region is CASSRLAGAVSEQFF. The CDR3, as DNA: TGTGCCAGCAGTAGACTAGCGGGAGCGGTAAGTGAGCAGTTCTTC. The full variable domain, rest sourced from reference TRBV2 and TRBJ2-1, is EPEVTQTPSHQVTQMGQEVILRCVPISNHLYFYWYRQILGQKVEFLVSFYNNEISEKSEIFDDQFSVERPDGSNFTLKIRSTKLEDSAMYFCASSRLAGAVSEQFFGPGTRLTVL.

In this sample, this clone turned up once. One junction end disagrees with the germline gene, perhaps due to a read error. This specimen includes other DNA sequences encoding the same CDR3. The chain employs TRBV5-1 and TRBJ2-1; 7 bases are a match to TRBD2. The germline gives CDR1 SGHRS, CDR2 YFSETQ. There are 15 residues in the CDR3. The CDR3 reads CASSPLAGVNNEQFF. The CDR3 DNA follows: TGCGCCAGCAGCCCCCTGGCGGGGGTCAACAACGAGCAGTTCTTC. Looking up the rest from reference TRBV5-1 and TRBJ2-1 gives the full variable domain: KAGVTQTPRYLIKTRGQQVTLSCSPISGHRSVSWYQQTPGQGLQFLFEYFSETQRNKGNFPGRFSGRQFSNSRSEMNVSTLELGDSALYLCASSPLAGVNNEQFFGPGTRLTVL.

Here the CDR3 DNA reads TGTGCCACCCTCACGGGGATGGGCACTGAAGCTTTCTTT. As protein: CATLTGMGTEAFF. The rearrangement uses TRBV30 and TRBJ1-1; no reliable D call. CDR1 is GTSNPN and CDR2 is SVGIG in the germline V gene (reference sequence). CDR3 length: 13 amino acids. Trimming stripped 8 bases from V and 4 bases from J, with 17 bases between.

This clone was observed a few times. The chain is built from TRBV5-1 and TRBJ2-7; D call uncertain. This CDR3 spans 13 amino acids. V was trimmed by 2 bases and J by 4 bases, leaving 10 bases between them. Germline V lookup: CDR1 SGHRS, CDR2 YFSETQ. The CDR3 nucleotides are TGCGCCAGCAGCTTCGGCGCGGTGTACGAGCAGTACTTC. The encoded protein is CASSFGAVYEQYF. The full variable domain, in which reference TRBV5-1 and TRBJ2-7 provide the parts outside the CDR3, is KAGVTQTPRYLIKTRGQQVTLSCSPISGHRSVSWYQQTPGQGLQFLFEYFSETQRNKGNFPGRFSGRQFSNSRSEMNVSTLELGDSALYLCASSFGAVYEQYFGPGTRLTVT.

In the case of this clone: The sample carries other DNA sequences with the same CDR3. V gene TRBV14 combines with J gene TRBJ1-2, with D possibly being TRBD1 (6 bases). Germline CDR1 and CDR2: SGHDN and FVKESK. The CDR3 sequence is 13 residues long. Deletions cut 1 base from V and 5 bases from J, with 8 bases between. CDR3: CASSQGQEYGYTF. The CDR3 bases are TGTGCCAGCAGCCAAGGACAGGAGTATGGCTACACCTTC.

The chain uses TRBV5-1 and TRBJ1-1; D remains ambiguous. The CDR3 length is 14 residues. From germline, CDR1 is SGHRS and CDR2 YFSETQ. The V and J ends lost 4 bases and 5 bases respectively, with 15 bases between them. The chain's CDR3 is CASSGGREGTEAFF. In DNA form, the CDR3 reads TGCGCCAGCAGCGGCGGACGGGAGGGTACTGAAGCTTTCTTT.

V gene TRBV2 combines with J gene TRBJ1-1; 7 bases line up with TRBD1. The CDR3 length is 11 residues. Germline loops: CDR1 SNHLY, CDR2 FYNNEI. V shed 6 bases and J 5 bases; nucleotides not matched to a gene: 0. CDR3 coding DNA: TGTGCCAGCAGGGGACAGACTGAAGCTTTCTTT. Translated, it gives CASRGQTEAFF.

The chain links TRBV29-1 to TRBJ2-2; D might be TRBD2 (5 bases). CDR1 SQVTM and CDR2 ANQGSEA come from the germline V gene. The V gene lost 5 bases and the J gene lost 1 base, with 14 bases spanning the gap. The CDR3 loop spans 15 amino acids. Here the CDR3 DNA reads TGCAGCGTTAACCGGGAATCGGTGAACACCGGGGAGCTGTTTTTT. Its translation: CSVNRESVNTGELFF.

The chain uses TRBV18 and TRBJ1-5; D call uncertain. The ends were cut back, 3 bases at V and 3 bases at J, with 12 bases in the middle. The length of the CDR3 is 15 residues. Looked up from germline, CDR1 is KGHSH and CDR2 is LQKENI. CDR3 DNA sequence: TGTGCCAGCTCACCCGCAACGGGCCCCAATCAGCCCCAGCATTTT. Its protein product is CASSPATGPNQPQHF.